Sequencing of this TCR beta chain was carried out in a study of tumor and adjacent non-tumor tissue in lung cancer. Study as a whole: Stage I to III disease affected ten to eleven men and 5 women aged roughly 31 to 76. On average, productive TCRbeta reads reached about 4.17 million per sample. Study-wide findings and caveats: Normal lung showed higher cumulative top 100 clone frequency than tumor. Compared with tumor, normal lung showed significantly lower TCR diversity.

TCRbeta libraries were built with three rounds of nested PCR, modified from ARM-PCR. MiXCR was run by TCRdb on the multiplex PCR reads, yielding one entry per CDR3 protein. Among approximately 80,000 distinct CDR3 sequences listed, about 82% were seen once. This CDR3 spans 15 amino acids. From germline, CDR1 is MNHNS and CDR2 SASEGT. V was clipped by 11 bases and J by 6 bases; unmatched bases: 13. Notes on this clonotype: Its antigen is unknown.

RNA was extracted from bulk tissue without any cell sorting. Distant lung tissue was collected more than 3 cm away from the tumor edge. This clonotype was sampled from a man aged 60 to 75 with non-small cell lung cancer. Material: distant non-tumor lung tissue. The chain couples TRBV6-1 to TRBJ2-1, with 10 bases aligning to TRBD2. The CDR3 protein is CAGNALAGALNEQFF. CDR3 DNA sequence: TGTGCCGGCAATGCTCTAGCGGGAGCCCTCAATGAGCAGTTCTTC.